Listed below are T cell receptor beta chains from one sample, sequenced in a study of OX40 agonist ivuxolimab in advanced cancers. TCRdb's copy holds only in-frame clones and misses some; the assay was immunoSEQ multiplex PCR. The sample shows about 69,000 clones, 87% of them seen only once. Sequenced material: CD4+ or CD8+ T cells sorted from blood, taken in a trial of the OX40 agonist ivuxolimab. The receptors derive from an adult with an advanced solid tumor such as melanoma, head and neck, liver or kidney cancer. CDR3s include the opening cysteine and the closing phenylalanine or tryptophan. A D gene is named only where the DNA matches it firmly. A row's size may be missing; if present it is once, few, many or a size class.

J | V | size | length | D | CDR3 | DNA
TRBJ2-7 | TRBV6-1 | NA | 14 | NA | CASSEEPRSYEQYF | TGTGCCAGCAGTGAAGAGCCCAGGTCCTACGAGCAGTACTTC
TRBJ1-2 | TRBV9 | NA | 12 | NA | CASSAQEWGYTF | TGTGCCAGCAGCGCACAGGAGTGGGGCTACACCTTC
TRBJ1-5 | TRBV15 | NA | 16 | NA | CATSREPGRSNQPQHF | TGTGCCACCAGCAGAGAACCGGGCAGGAGCAATCAGCCCCAGCATTTT
TRBJ1-6 | TRBV6-1 | NA | 13 | NA | CASSEVYNSPLHF | TGTGCCAGCAGTGAAGTCTATAATTCACCCCTCCACTTT
TRBJ2-2 | TRBV5-3 | NA | 17 | NA | CARSLVPSKAGAGELFF | TGTGCCAGAAGCTTGGTTCCCTCAAAAGCCGGCGCCGGGGAGCTGTTTTTT
TRBJ2-5 | TRBV9 | NA | 13 | NA | CASSVEASGTQYF | TGTGCCAGCAGCGTAGAAGCGTCTGGGACCCAGTACTTC
TRBJ1-2 | TRBV30 | NA | 11 | NA | CAWSPGAGYTF | TGTGCCTGGAGTCCGGGGGCCGGCTACACCTTC
TRBJ2-6 | TRBV5-1 | NA | 15 | NA | CASSLGSSGANVLTF | TGCGCCAGCAGCTTGGGAAGCTCTGGGGCCAACGTCCTGACTTTC
TRBJ1-1 | TRBV4-3 | NA | 14 | NA | CASSQDLGGTEAFF | TGCGCCAGCAGCCAAGATTTAGGGGGCACTGAAGCTTTCTTT
TRBJ2-7 | TRBV7-8 | NA | 16 | TRBD1 | CASSLGGGQGRYEQYF | TGTGCCAGCAGCTTAGGGGGAGGACAGGGGAGGTACGAGCAGTACTTC
TRBJ1-3 | TRBV28 | few | 15 | NA | CASSSGGSSGNTIYF | TGTGCCAGCAGCTCCGGCGGTAGCTCTGGAAACACCATATATTTT
TRBJ1-4 | TRBV7-9 | NA | 14 | NA | CASSFGGSNEKLFF | TGTGCCAGCAGCTTTGGGGGTTCCAATGAAAAACTGTTTTTT
TRBJ1-1 | TRBV10-3 | NA | 11 | NA | CAISARFEAFF | TGTGCCATCAGTGCTCGGTTTGAAGCTTTCTTT
TRBJ2-7 | TRBV10-3 | NA | 12 | NA | CAIRGGEDEQYF | TGTGCCATCAGAGGAGGGGAGGACGAGCAGTACTTC
TRBJ1-5 | TRBV6-1 | few | 17 | NA | CASSETQQVTNNQPQHF | TGTGCCAGCAGTGAAACCCAACAGGTCACGAACAATCAGCCCCAGCATTTT
TRBJ1-5 | TRBV28 | NA | 12 | NA | CASKEGNQPQHF | TGTGCCAGCAAGGAGGGCAATCAGCCCCAGCATTTT
TRBJ2-3 | TRBV6-4 | NA | 14 | NA | CASRQGGDTDTQYF | TGTGCCAGCAGACAGGGCGGGGACACAGATACGCAGTATTTT
TRBJ2-1 | TRBV12-5 | NA | 15 | NA | CASGLGGSMGHEQFF | TGTGCTAGTGGTTTGGGGGGTTCCATGGGGCATGAGCAGTTCTTC
TRBJ1-2 | TRBV30 | NA | 16 | NA | CAWSVPLGQLLYGYTF | TGTGCCTGGAGTGTGCCCCTGGGCCAGCTGCTCTATGGCTACACCTTC
TRBJ2-7 | TRBV29-1 | NA | 12 | NA | CSARTVSYEQYF | TGCAGCGCCCGGACAGTCTCCTACGAGCAGTACTTC
TRBJ2-1 | TRBV9 | NA | 15 | TRBD1 | CASSTRDSTYNEQFF | TGTGCCAGTAGCACTAGGGACAGTACCTACAATGAGCAGTTCTTC
TRBJ2-1 | TRBV29-1 | NA | 13 | NA | CSVEGTNLHEQFF | TGCAGCGTTGAGGGGACAAACCTCCATGAGCAGTTCTTC
TRBJ2-7 | TRBV18 | NA | 16 | TRBD1 | CASSPPGQGAMNEQYF | TGTGCCAGCTCACCTCCGGGACAGGGGGCTATGAACGAGCAGTACTTC
TRBJ2-7 | TRBV28 | NA | 12 | NA | CASNRATYEQYF | TGTGCCAGCAATCGCGCAACCTACGAGCAGTACTTC
TRBJ1-3 | TRBV30 | NA | 15 | TRBD1 | CAWRPGTGLGNTIYF | TGTGCCTGGAGGCCCGGGACAGGGCTCGGAAACACCATATATTTT
TRBJ1-2 | TRBV15 | NA | 13 | NA | CATSRELGDGYTF | TGTGCCACCAGCAGAGAGTTGGGGGACGGCTACACCTTC
TRBJ2-7 | TRBV27 | NA | 19 | TRBD2 | CASSLSIGTSGTGSYEQYF | TGTGCCAGCAGTTTATCGATCGGGACTAGCGGGACAGGCTCCTACGAGCAGTACTTC
TRBJ2-2 | TRBV28 | NA | 15 | NA | CASTLGQTDTGELFF | TGTGCCAGCACCCTAGGACAGACAGACACCGGGGAGCTGTTTTTT
TRBJ1-3 | TRBV18 | few | 12 | NA | CASSGNGDTIYF | TGTGCCAGCTCAGGCAACGGTGACACCATATATTTT
TRBJ2-1 | TRBV27 | NA | 15 | TRBD2 | CASSSSGRAYNEQFF | TGTGCCAGCAGTTCCAGCGGGAGGGCCTACAATGAGCAGTTCTTC
TRBJ2-3 | TRBV5-4 | NA | 16 | TRBD1 | CASSLGQGPSTDTQYF | TGTGCCAGCAGCTTGGGACAGGGTCCTAGCACAGATACGCAGTATTTT
TRBJ1-1 | TRBV6-5 | NA | 15 | TRBD1 | CASSFAGTANTEAFF | TGTGCCAGCAGTTTCGCCGGGACAGCGAACACTGAAGCTTTCTTT
TRBJ2-5 | TRBV15 | NA | 12 | NA | CATREGGGTQYF | TGTGCCACCAGAGAGGGAGGTGGGACCCAGTACTTC
TRBJ2-5 | TRBV4-1 | NA | 16 | NA | CASSQDFGLSRETQYF | TGCGCCAGCAGCCAAGATTTTGGATTATCCAGGGAGACCCAGTACTTC
TRBJ1-2 | TRBV6-6 | NA | 13 | TRBD1 | CASRSTGQVGYTF | TGTGCCAGCAGATCGACAGGGCAGGTTGGCTACACCTTC
TRBJ2-3 | TRBV7-9 | NA | 15 | TRBD2 | CASSWVLAGADTQYF | TGTGCCAGCAGCTGGGTCCTAGCGGGAGCCGATACGCAGTATTTT
TRBJ2-1 | TRBV19 | NA | 12 | NA | CASRDFYSEQFF | TGTGCCAGCAGGGACTTTTATAGTGAGCAGTTCTTC
TRBJ2-1 | TRBV2 | NA | 11 | NA | CASRQYNEQFF | TGTGCCAGCAGACAGTACAATGAGCAGTTCTTC
TRBJ2-7 | TRBV10-3 | NA | 15 | NA | CAISNPSGGVGEQYF | TGTGCCATCAGTAACCCTTCCGGGGGCGTGGGCGAGCAGTACTTC
TRBJ1-2 | TRBV7-2 | NA | 13 | NA | CASSPDQGFGYTF | TGTGCCAGCAGCCCCGATCAGGGTTTTGGCTACACCTTC
TRBJ1-1 | TRBV7-2 | NA | 13 | NA | CASSSGGNTEAFF | TGTGCCAGCAGCTCGGGGGGGAACACTGAAGCTTTCTTT
TRBJ2-3 | TRBV28 | NA | 12 | NA | CASGAWTDTQYF | TGTGCCAGCGGGGCGTGGACAGATACGCAGTATTTT